This T cell receptor beta chain originates from a study of glioma-infiltrating T cells. Amplification of TCR alpha and beta CDR3 regions from RNA used iRepertoire nested multiplex PCR. Tissue mRNA or PBMC total RNA, roughly 85-450 ng, went into one-step reverse transcription and amplification. Each CDR3 protein is one row after TCRdb ran MiXCR on the multiplex PCR reads. This table holds 170,000 or so distinct CDR3 sequences, about 40% found once. This clonotype was picked up many times. Sequenced sample: glioma tissue, nonneoplastic brain tissue, or PBMCs (not recorded which). The receptor was isolated from a human donor with low-grade glioma or glioblastoma, undergoing nonglioma brain surgery, or in good health (not recorded which).

CDR3 nucleotide sequence: TGCAGGGCAGAGCGGGGCTCCTACAATGAGCAGTTCTTC. Residues: CRAERGSYNEQFF. V usage is TRBV20-1 and J usage is TRBJ2-1; TRBD2 agrees at 7 bases. The CDR3 runs to 13 residues. The germline V gene has CDR1 DFQATT and CDR2 SNEGSKA (reference sequence).